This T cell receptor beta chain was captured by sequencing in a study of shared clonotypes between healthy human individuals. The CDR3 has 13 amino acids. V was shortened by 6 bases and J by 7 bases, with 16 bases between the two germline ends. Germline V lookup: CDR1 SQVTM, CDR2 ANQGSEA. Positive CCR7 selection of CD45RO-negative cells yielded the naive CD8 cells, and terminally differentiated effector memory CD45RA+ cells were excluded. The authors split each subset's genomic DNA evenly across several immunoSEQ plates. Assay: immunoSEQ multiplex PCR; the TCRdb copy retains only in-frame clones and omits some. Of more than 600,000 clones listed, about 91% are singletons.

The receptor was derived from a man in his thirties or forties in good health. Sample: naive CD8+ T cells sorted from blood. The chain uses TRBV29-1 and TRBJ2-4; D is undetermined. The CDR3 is CSVHTVIENIQYF. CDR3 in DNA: TGCAGCGTCCATACGGTTATAGAGAACATTCAGTACTTC.